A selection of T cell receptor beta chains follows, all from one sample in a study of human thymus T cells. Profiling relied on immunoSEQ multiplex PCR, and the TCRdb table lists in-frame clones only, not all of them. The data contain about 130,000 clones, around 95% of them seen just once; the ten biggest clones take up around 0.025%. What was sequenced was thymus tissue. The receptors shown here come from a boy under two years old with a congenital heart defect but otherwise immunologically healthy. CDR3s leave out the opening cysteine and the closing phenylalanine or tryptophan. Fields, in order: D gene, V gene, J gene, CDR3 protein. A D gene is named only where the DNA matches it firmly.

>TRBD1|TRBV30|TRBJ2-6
AWSSGGNLSGANVLT
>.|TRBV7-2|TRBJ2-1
ASSLARNEQF
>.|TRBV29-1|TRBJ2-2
SASGPSRNTGELF
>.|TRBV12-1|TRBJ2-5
ASSFQGPGGTQY
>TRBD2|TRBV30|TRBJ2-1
AWSAIAGVGNEQF
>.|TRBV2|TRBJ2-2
ASSEWTNTGELF
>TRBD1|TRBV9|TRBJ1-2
ASSSEQGRRGYT
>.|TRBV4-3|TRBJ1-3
ASSQGAPGYFGNTIY
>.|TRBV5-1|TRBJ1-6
ASSSLNSPLH
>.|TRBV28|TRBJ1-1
ASSFAVQGPGAEAF
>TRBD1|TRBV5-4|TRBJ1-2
ASSLSRDRNYGYT
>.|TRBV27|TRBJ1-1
ASSQILQGKGTEAF
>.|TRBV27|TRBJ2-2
ATAGPGELF
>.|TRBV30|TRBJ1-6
AWSGRGNSPLH
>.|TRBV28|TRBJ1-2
ASSLDNYGYT
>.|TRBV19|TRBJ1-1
AAGRDPPRNTEAF